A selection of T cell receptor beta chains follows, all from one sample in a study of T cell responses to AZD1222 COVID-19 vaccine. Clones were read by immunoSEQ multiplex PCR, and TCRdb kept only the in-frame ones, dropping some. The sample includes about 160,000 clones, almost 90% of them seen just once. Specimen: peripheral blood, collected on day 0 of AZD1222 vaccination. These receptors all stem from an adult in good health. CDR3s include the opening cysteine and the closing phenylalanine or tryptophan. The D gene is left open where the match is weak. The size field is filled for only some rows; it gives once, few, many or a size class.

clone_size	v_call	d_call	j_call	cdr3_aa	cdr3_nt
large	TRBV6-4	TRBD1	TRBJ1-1	CASSDGTENTEAFF	TGTGCCAGCAGTGACGGGACAGAGAACACTGAAGCTTTCTTT
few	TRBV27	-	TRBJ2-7	CASSLSMGYEQYF	TGTGCCAGCAGTTTATCGATGGGATACGAGCAGTACTTC
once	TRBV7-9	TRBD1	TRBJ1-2	CASSPRGNYGYTF	TGTGCCAGCAGCCCCAGGGGGAACTATGGCTACACCTTC
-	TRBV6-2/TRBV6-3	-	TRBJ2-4	CASSSGDRTSYENF	TGTGCCAGCAGTTCCGGCGACAGGACCAGTTACGAGAACTTC
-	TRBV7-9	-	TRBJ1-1	CASSTQGNTEAFF	TGTGCCAGCAGCACACAGGGAAACACTGAAGCTTTCTTT
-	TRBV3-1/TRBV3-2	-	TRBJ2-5	CASSSQGTDQETQYF	TGTGCCAGCAGCTCTCAGGGAACAGACCAAGAGACCCAGTACTTC
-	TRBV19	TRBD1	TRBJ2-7	CASSMGQGAHEQYF	TGTGCCAGTAGTATGGGACAGGGGGCGCACGAGCAGTACTTC
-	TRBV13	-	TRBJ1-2	CASSSGHYGYTF	TGTGCCAGCAGCTCGGGCCACTATGGCTACACCTTC
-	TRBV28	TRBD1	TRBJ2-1	CASSTRDRDYNEQFF	TGTGCCAGCAGTACCCGGGACAGGGATTACAATGAGCAGTTCTTC
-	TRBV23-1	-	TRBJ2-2	CASRTTNTGELFF	TGCGCCAGCAGGACAACGAACACCGGGGAGCTGTTTTTT
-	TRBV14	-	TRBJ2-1	CASSQVYRSEQFF	TGTGCCAGCAGCCAAGTGTACCGGAGTGAGCAGTTCTTC
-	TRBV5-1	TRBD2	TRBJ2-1	CASSLVGGRVVYNEQFF	TGCGCCAGCAGCTTGGTCGGCGGGAGGGTCGTATACAATGAGCAGTTCTTC
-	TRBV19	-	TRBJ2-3	CASSPLREAQDTQYF	TGTGCCAGTAGTCCCCTCCGCGAAGCTCAGGATACGCAGTATTTT
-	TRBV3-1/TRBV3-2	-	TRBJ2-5	CASRDRRETQYF	TGTGCCAGTCGCGACAGACGGGAGACCCAGTACTTC
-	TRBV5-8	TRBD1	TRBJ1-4	CASSPGQGRANEKLFF	TGTGCCAGCAGCCCCGGACAGGGGCGGGCTAATGAAAAACTGTTTTTT